Reported below is one TCR beta chain. What it binds is unknown. As originally analysed: Junction-only sequences produced by ImmunoSEQ had no quality scores, so filtering differed. Sequencing was performed with immunoSEQ multiplex PCR; in TCRdb, only in-frame clones are kept and a portion is missing. V and J calls and clone size come straight from that table; D and trimming were deduced from the DNA. The table records over 850,000 clones, 78% of them present only once. The sample belongs to a study of shared clonotypes between healthy human individuals. Study-wide results and limits: What rarefaction showed was incomplete sorted-subset sequencing despite large depth. Researchers sampled blood only, noting tissue repertoires likely differ.

CD4+ cell separation produced CD45RA+ naive and CD45RA-negative memory subsets. Trimming took 5 bases from V and 8 from J; bases not matched to a gene: 12. The CDR3 totals 16 residues. Germline CDR1 is MDHEN and CDR2 is SYDVKM. This receptor was identified in a man in his late teens or twenties in good health. Some clones in this sample may be carry-over from other donors' samples. The sequencing sample was made of memory CD4+ T cells from PBMCs. This sample's subset: CD45RA-negative fraction. This chain joins TRBV28 and TRBJ2-3, with 11 bases that match TRBD2. Here the CDR3 reads CASSAGTSGVQGTQYF. Written as DNA, the CDR3 is TGTGCCAGCAGTGCAGGGACTAGCGGAGTTCAGGGTACGCAGTATTTT. The full variable domain, rest sourced from reference TRBV28 and TRBJ2-3, is DVKVTQSSRYLVKRTGEKVFLECVQDMDHENMFWYRQDPGLGLRLIYFSYDVKMKEKGDIPEGYSVSREKKERFSLILESASTNQTSMYLCASSAGTSGVQGTQYFGPGTRLTVL.